The 27 T cell receptor beta chains reported below all come from one sample, sequenced in a study of blood T cell repertoires in COVID-19. TCRdb keeps only in-frame clones here, not all; method: immunoSEQ multiplex PCR. Of 70,000 or so clones listed, more than 85% are singletons. Material: peripheral blood. The source is a man between 65 and 85 years old with active COVID-19.

The V call is TRBV7-9, the J call TRBJ2-1; no definite D call. This CDR3 contains 12 residues. From germline, CDR1 is SEHNR and CDR2 FQNEAQ (reference sequence). The V and J ends lost 1 base and 8 bases respectively, with 6 bases between them. CDR3 sequence: CASSLVAYEQFF. CDR3 DNA sequence: TGTGCCAGCAGCTTAGTAGCCTATGAGCAGTTCTTC.

The chain couples TRBV10-3 to TRBJ2-6; TRBD2 matches 7 bases. V dropped 10 bases and J dropped 0; count of bases not matched to a gene: 3. In germline, CDR1 is ENHRY, CDR2 SYGVKD. CDR3 length equals 14 residues. The CDR3 sequence: CATRGDSGANVLTF. The DNA for the CDR3 is TGTGCCACCCGGGGGGACTCTGGGGCCAACGTCCTGACTTTC.

This chain uses TRBV12-5 with TRBJ2-5; TRBD1 agrees at 11 bases. Germline assignment: CDR1 LGHNT and CDR2 FRNRAP. The V segment lost 4 bases and the J segment 5 bases; nucleotides outside the gene matches: 12. The CDR3 runs to 17 residues. Here the CDR3 reads CASGWGRGQGAHETQYF. CDR3 bases: TGTGCTAGTGGTTGGGGGCGCGGACAGGGGGCCCACGAGACCCAGTACTTC. Full variable domain (missing parts from reference TRBV12-5 and TRBJ2-5): DARVTQTPRHKVTEMGQEVTMRCQPILGHNTVFWYRQTMMQGLELLAYFRNRAPLDDSGMPKDRFSAEMPDATLATLKIQPSEPRDSAVYFCASGWGRGQGAHETQYFGPGTRLLVL.

The chain has TRBV20-1 and TRBJ2-1, with unresolved D. Trimming stripped 3 bases from V and 6 bases from J, with 9 bases between. The CDR3 runs 12 residues. Per the germline V gene, CDR1 is DFQATT and CDR2 is SNEGSKA (reference sequence). The CDR3 loop reads CSASWPANEQFF. Here the CDR3 DNA reads TGCAGTGCTAGTTGGCCCGCCAATGAGCAGTTCTTC.

The V gene is TRBV5-5, the J gene TRBJ1-1, with 10 positions matching TRBD1. Germline V CDR1 and CDR2: SGHKS, YYEKEE (reference sequence). CDR3 length: 14 residues. J gave up 0 bases and V 7 bases, and 3 bases lay outside the gene matches. The CDR3 DNA is TGTGCCAGCCGACAGGGGGCCATGAACACTGAAGCTTTCTTT. This codes for CASRQGAMNTEAFF. The whole variable domain, filled in from reference TRBV5-5 and TRBJ1-1, reads DAGVTQSPTHLIKTRGQQVTLRCSPISGHKSVSWYQQVLGQGPQFIFQYYEKEERGRGNFPDRFSARQFPNYSSELNVNALLLGDSALYLCASRQGAMNTEAFFGQGTRLTVV.

About this clone itself: This sequence may be a read error, since a much larger clone differs from it by one base. V and J are TRBV7-8 and TRBJ2-1; D gene unclear. The CDR3 totals 11 residues. V was clipped by 5 bases and J by 5 bases, with 4 bases between them. Looked up from germline, CDR1 is SGHVS and CDR2 is FQNEAQ. The chain's CDR3 is CASSHNNEQFF. The DNA for the CDR3 is TGTGCCAGCAGCCACAACAATGAGCAGTTCTTC.

The CDR3 here is CSVERAVQTRGGYTF. CDR3 coding DNA: TGCAGCGTTGAAAGGGCAGTCCAGACTAGGGGTGGCTACACCTTC. This chain uses TRBV29-1 with TRBJ1-2; possible D gene TRBD1, 5 bases. Trimming took off 2 bases at V and 7 bases at J, with 20 bases between the two ends. This CDR3 is 15 amino acids long. Germline CDR1 is SQVTM and CDR2 is ANQGSEA.

The V call is TRBV6-1, the J call TRBJ2-5; 11 bases are shared with TRBD2. The V gene end was trimmed by 4 bases and the J gene end by 1 base; junction bases not matched to a gene: 8. The CDR3 contains 17 residues. From germline, CDR1 is MNHNS and CDR2 SASEGT. The CDR3 here is CASSGRGTSGIQETQYF. The CDR3, as DNA: TGTGCCAGCAGTGGGCGGGGGACTAGCGGAATCCAAGAGACCCAGTACTTC.

This clone occurred a few times. This chain joins TRBV19 and TRBJ2-7; possibly TRBD1 for D (6 bases). Germline V gives CDR1 LNHDA, CDR2 SQIVND (reference sequence). V lost 6 bases to trimming and J lost 2 bases, with 17 bases between them. The CDR3 consists of 15 residues. CDR3 loop: CASRRNRAPTYEQYF. The CDR3 DNA is TGTGCCAGTAGGCGAAACAGGGCCCCCACCTACGAGCAGTACTTC.

The DNA for the CDR3 is TGTGCCAGCAGCTTAGCGGACAGGGTTCAGCCCCAGCATTTT. Amino acid sequence: CASSLADRVQPQHF. V gene TRBV7-2 combines with J gene TRBJ1-5; TRBD1 matches 8 bases. The CDR3 runs 14 residues. The germline V gene has CDR1 SGHTA and CDR2 FQGNSA. The ends lost 0 bases at V and 6 bases at J; junction bases unmatched: 1.

J is TRBJ2-3 and V is TRBV6-2 or TRBV6-3; 10 nucleotides line up with TRBD2. From germline, CDR1 is MNHEY and CDR2 SVGEGT. The ends lost 4 bases at V and 2 bases at J; junction bases unmatched: 6. This CDR3 is built from 16 residues. As DNA, the CDR3 is TGTGCCAGCAGTTCCGGGACTAGCGACCCCACAGATACGCAGTATTTT. The encoded protein is CASSSGTSDPTDTQYF.

This clone has only one observation. V is TRBV14 and J is TRBJ1-6; 12 bases fit TRBD1. The CDR3 sequence is 21 residues long. V was pared by 1 base and J by 0 bases, with 10 bases of the junction left unmatched. Germline values: CDR1 SGHDN, CDR2 FVKESK. The DNA for the CDR3 is TGTGCCAGCAGCCAAGCCCAGGGGACAGGGGGCTTGAGCTCCTATAATTCACCCCTCCACTTT. It specifies CASSQAQGTGGLSSYNSPLHF.

J is TRBJ1-2 and V is TRBV9; tentative D call: TRBD1 (6 bases). Germline V gene sequence: CDR1 SGDLS, CDR2 YYNGEE. CDR3 length: 13 amino acids. Trimming removed 0 bases from V and 4 bases from J, with 7 bases in between. The CDR3 nucleotides are TGTGCCAGCAGCGTAGGGGGGCCCTATGGCTACACCTTC. Translated, it gives CASSVGGPYGYTF.

The chain has TRBV28 and TRBJ2-1; 9 bases fit TRBD2. With V trimmed by 2 bases and J by 10 bases, 9 bases remained unmatched. CDR1 is MDHEN, CDR2 SYDVKM, per germline. The CDR3 covers 15 residues. CDR3 region: CASSLETSGGWEQFF. Here the CDR3 DNA reads TGTGCCAGCAGTTTAGAGACTAGCGGAGGATGGGAGCAGTTCTTC. The whole variable domain, remainder taken from reference TRBV28 and TRBJ2-1, is DVKVTQSSRYLVKRTGEKVFLECVQDMDHENMFWYRQDPGLGLRLIYFSYDVKMKEKGDIPEGYSVSREKKERFSLILESASTNQTSMYLCASSLETSGGWEQFFGPGTRLTVL.

The chain carries TRBV5-3 and TRBJ2-1; the match to TRBD2 covers 16 bases. TRBV5-3 is placed among ORFs of uncertain function. The CDR3 spans 17 residues. J was trimmed by 7 bases and V by 3 bases; bases with no gene match: 7. CDR3 region: CARSSLGTSGRGNEQFF. The CDR3 DNA reads as TGTGCCAGAAGCTCGCTTGGGACTAGCGGGAGGGGGAATGAGCAGTTCTTC.

The rearrangement uses TRBV19 and TRBJ1-3, with D possibly matching TRBD1 (6 bases). The CDR3 sequence is 13 residues long. Trimming removed 8 bases from V and 0 bases from J, with 8 bases in between. CDR1 is LNHDA, CDR2 SQIVND, per germline (reference sequence). This chain's CDR3 is CASGTNSGNTIYF. The DNA for the CDR3 is TGTGCCAGTGGGACAAACTCTGGAAACACCATATATTTT. The variable domain in full, with the rest retrieved from reference TRBV19 and TRBJ1-3, is DGGITQSPKYLFRKEGQNVTLSCEQNLNHDAMYWYRQDPGQGLRLIYYSQIVNDFQKGDIAEGYSVSREKKESFPLTVTSAQKNPTAFYLCASGTNSGNTIYFGEGSWLTVV.

In regard to this clone: In the same sample, other DNA sequences code for this CDR3. The chain joins TRBV9 to TRBJ2-2; TRBD2 is a possible D gene (6 bases). Germline V gene lookup returns CDR1 SGDLS and CDR2 YYNGEE. The V and J ends lost 0 bases and 1 base respectively, with 13 bases between them. This CDR3 contains 17 residues. Here the CDR3 reads CASSVVGSGLNTGELFF. CDR3 sequence (DNA): TGTGCCAGCAGCGTAGTCGGTAGCGGCCTGAACACCGGGGAGCTGTTTTTT.

The genes are TRBV11-2 and TRBJ1-3, with D maybe TRBD1 (6 bases). CDR3 length: 14 residues. V lost 3 bases and J lost 0, with 6 bases in between. Looked up from germline, CDR1 is SGHAT and CDR2 is FQNNGV. Here the CDR3 DNA reads TGTGCCAGCAGCTTGGGACACTCTGGAAACACCATATATTTT. Its protein product is CASSLGHSGNTIYF.

The chain uses TRBV3-1 (or the pseudogene TRBV3-2) and TRBJ2-5; weak D call: TRBD2 (6 bases). CDR3 length: 13 amino acids. Trimming removed 6 bases from V and 5 bases from J, with 13 bases in between. The germline CDR1 and CDR2 sequences are LGHDT and YNNKEL (reference sequence). For the CDR3, the DNA is TGTGCCAGCAGGCGGGACCTCGGGGAGACCCAGTACTTC. Residues: CASRRDLGETQYF.

The chain has TRBV9 and TRBJ1-1, with no clear D. The CDR3 covers 13 residues. V shed 3 bases and J shed 1 base, with 7 bases lying between them. Germline values: CDR1 SGDLS, CDR2 YYNGEE. CDR3 residues: CASSAPGNTEAFF. The CDR3 coding sequence is TGTGCCAGCAGCGCCCCAGGGAACACTGAAGCTTTCTTT. Complete variable domain (other parts from reference TRBV9 and TRBJ1-1): DSGVTQTPKHLITATGQRVTLRCSPRSGDLSVYWYQQSLDQGLQFLIQYYNGEERAKGNILERFSAQQFPDLHSELNLSSLELGDSALYFCASSAPGNTEAFFGQGTRLTVV.

The chain is built from TRBV5-1 and TRBJ1-2, with 9 bases that match TRBD1. The CDR3 extends over 15 amino acids. Germline CDR1 SGHRS, CDR2 YFSETQ. The ends lost 4 bases at V and 3 bases at J; junction bases unmatched: 7. The CDR3 loop is CASSGGQGLDYGYTF. CDR3 DNA: TGCGCCAGCAGCGGTGGACAGGGGCTAGACTATGGCTACACCTTC.

The gene calls are TRBV5-1 and TRBJ1-2; possibly TRBD1 for D (5 bases). Germline CDR1 is SGHRS and CDR2 is YFSETQ. The CDR3 has 10 residues. Trimming took 9 bases from V and 8 from J, leaving 11 bases between them. The CDR3 DNA follows: TGCGCCACCCCCGGGGGGGGCTACACCTTC. Residues: CATPGGGYTF.

This clone was detected a few times. This chain connects TRBV5-6 to TRBJ2-4, with 9 bases identical to TRBD2. Trimming removed 2 bases from V and 1 base from J; junction bases left unmatched: 10. The CDR3 is 18 residues long. Germline lookup yields CDR1 SGHDT and CDR2 YYEEEE. The CDR3 reads CASSLGSGSPLAKNIQYF. DNA for the CDR3: TGTGCCAGCAGCTTAGGTAGCGGGAGCCCGCTGGCCAAAAACATTCAGTACTTC.

This rearrangement joins TRBV6-5 to TRBJ1-6; D remains ambiguous. Germline V CDR1 and CDR2: MNHEY, SVGAGI. V gave up 2 bases and J gave up 1 base, with 6 bases separating them. The CDR3 is made up of 15 amino acids. The CDR3 DNA sequence: TGTGCCAGCAGTTACCGTAGTTCCTATAATTCACCCCTCCACTTT. Its translation: CASSYRSSYNSPLHF.

V and J are TRBV28 and TRBJ2-7, with a possible D match to TRBD1 (6 bases). With 3 bases removed from V and 2 bases from J, the gap between germline ends came to 17 bases. This CDR3 is 16 amino acids long. Germline CDR1 and CDR2: MDHEN and SYDVKM. The CDR3: CASSFPRQAPTYEQYF. The DNA for the CDR3 is TGTGCCAGCAGTTTCCCCAGACAGGCCCCTACCTACGAGCAGTACTTC.

The chain joins TRBV5-1 to TRBJ2-3; maybe TRBD2 (6 bases). This CDR3 has 14 amino acids. V was pared by 0 bases and J by 5 bases, with 10 bases between. The V gene's germline CDR1 is SGHRS and CDR2 YFSETQ. Here the CDR3 reads CASSLERRGDTQYF. The CDR3 nucleotides read TGCGCCAGCAGCTTGGAGAGGCGGGGAGATACGCAGTATTTT.

The rearrangement links TRBV4-3 to TRBJ1-5; no clear D gene. V dropped 0 bases and J dropped 7 bases, with 10 bases sitting between them. The CDR3 consists of 14 residues. The germline V gene encodes CDR1 LGHNA and CDR2 YSLEER. DNA for the CDR3: TGCGCCAGCAGCCAAGACCCGGTGGTCCAGCCCCAGCATTTT. Amino acid sequence: CASSQDPVVQPQHF.